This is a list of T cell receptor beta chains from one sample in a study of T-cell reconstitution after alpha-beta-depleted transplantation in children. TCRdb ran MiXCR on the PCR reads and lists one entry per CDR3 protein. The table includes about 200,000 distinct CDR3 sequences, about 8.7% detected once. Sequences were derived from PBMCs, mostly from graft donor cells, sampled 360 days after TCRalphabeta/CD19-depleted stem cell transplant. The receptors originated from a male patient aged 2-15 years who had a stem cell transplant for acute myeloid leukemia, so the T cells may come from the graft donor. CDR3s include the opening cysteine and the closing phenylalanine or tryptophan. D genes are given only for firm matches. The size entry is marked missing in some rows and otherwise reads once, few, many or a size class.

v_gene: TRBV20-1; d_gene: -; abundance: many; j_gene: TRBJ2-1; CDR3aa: CSARGGFKSSYNEQFF; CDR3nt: TGCAGTGCTAGAGGGGGCTTCAAGAGCTCCTACAATGAGCAGTTCTTC
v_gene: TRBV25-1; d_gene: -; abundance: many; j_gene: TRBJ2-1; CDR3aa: CASRGGTYNEQFF; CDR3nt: TGTGCCAGCAGGGGTGGAACCTACAATGAGCAGTTCTTC
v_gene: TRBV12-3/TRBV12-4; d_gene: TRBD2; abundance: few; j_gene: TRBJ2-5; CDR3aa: CASSLLAGLETQYF; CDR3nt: TGTGCCAGCAGTTTACTAGCGGGGTTAGAGACCCAGTACTTC
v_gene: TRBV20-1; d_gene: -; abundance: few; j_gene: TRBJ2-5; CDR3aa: CSAAGVETQYF; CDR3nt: TGCAGTGCCGCAGGGGTCGAGACCCAGTACTTC
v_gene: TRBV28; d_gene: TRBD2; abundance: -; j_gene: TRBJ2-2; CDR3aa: CASSFPGLAGGPYTGELFF; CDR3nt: TGTGCCAGCAGTTTCCCGGGACTAGCGGGGGGGCCTTACACCGGGGAGCTGTTTTTT
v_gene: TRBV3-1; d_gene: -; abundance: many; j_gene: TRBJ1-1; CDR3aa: CASSQDPGTEAFF; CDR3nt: TGTGCCAGCAGCCAAGATCCGGGCACTGAAGCTTTCTTT
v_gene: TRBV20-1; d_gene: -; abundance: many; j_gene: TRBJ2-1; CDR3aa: CSAIQGSSYNEQFF; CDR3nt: TGCAGTGCTATTCAGGGGAGCTCCTACAATGAGCAGTTCTTC
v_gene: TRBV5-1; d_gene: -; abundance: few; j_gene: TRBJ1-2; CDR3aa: CASSLSPYGYTF; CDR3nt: TGCGCCAGCAGCTTGTCTCCCTATGGCTACACCTTC
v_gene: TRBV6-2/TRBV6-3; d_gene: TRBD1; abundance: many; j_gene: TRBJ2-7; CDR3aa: CASSSPGQVTYEQYF; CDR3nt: TGTGCCAGCAGTTCCCCGGGACAGGTGACCTACGAGCAGTACTTC
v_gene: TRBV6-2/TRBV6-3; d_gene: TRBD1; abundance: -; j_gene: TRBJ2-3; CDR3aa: CASSSGTDSSTDTQYF; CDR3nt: TGTGCCAGCAGTTCGGGGACAGATTCTAGCACAGATACGCAGTATTTT
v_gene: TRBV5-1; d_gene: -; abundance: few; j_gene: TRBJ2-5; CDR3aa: CASSLTQGRQETQYF; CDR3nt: TGCGCCAGCAGCTTGACTCAGGGCCGCCAAGAGACCCAGTACTTC
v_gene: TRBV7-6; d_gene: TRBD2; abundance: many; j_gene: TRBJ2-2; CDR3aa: CASSLAGGLAGSTGELFF; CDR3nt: TGTGCCAGCAGCTTAGCTGGAGGACTAGCGGGATCTACCGGGGAGCTGTTTTTT
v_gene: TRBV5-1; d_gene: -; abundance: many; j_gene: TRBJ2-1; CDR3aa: CASGPFGGVVDEQFF; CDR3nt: TGCGCCAGCGGACCATTTGGCGGGGTCGTGGATGAGCAGTTCTTC
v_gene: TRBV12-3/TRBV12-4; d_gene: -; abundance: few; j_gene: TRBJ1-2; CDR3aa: CASSDLTGLGYTF; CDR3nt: TGTGCCAGCAGCGATCTTACAGGGCTTGGCTACACCTTC
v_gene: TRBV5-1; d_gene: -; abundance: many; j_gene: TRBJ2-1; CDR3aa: CASRPTSYNEQFF; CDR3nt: TGCGCCAGCAGACCCACCTCCTACAATGAGCAGTTCTTC
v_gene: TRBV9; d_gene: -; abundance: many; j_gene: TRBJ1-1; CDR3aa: CASSVGSQGTEAFF; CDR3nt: TGTGCCAGCAGCGTAGGCAGCCAGGGCACTGAAGCTTTCTTT
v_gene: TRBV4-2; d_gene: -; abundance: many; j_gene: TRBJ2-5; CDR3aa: CASSQGIRETQYF; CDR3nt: TGTGCCAGCAGCCAAGGGATTCGAGAGACCCAGTACTTC
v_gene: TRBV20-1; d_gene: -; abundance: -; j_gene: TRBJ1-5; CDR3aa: CSATAWSFDQPQHF; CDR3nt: TGCAGTGCTACGGCTTGGAGCTTTGATCAGCCCCAGCATTTT
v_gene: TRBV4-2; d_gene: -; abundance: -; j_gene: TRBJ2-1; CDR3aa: CASSQAAHNEQFF; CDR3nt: TGTGCCAGCAGCCAGGCGGCCCACAATGAGCAGTTCTTC
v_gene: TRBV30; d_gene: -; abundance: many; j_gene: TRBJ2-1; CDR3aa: CAWSVGGGRNEQFF; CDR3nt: TGTGCCTGGAGTGTAGGGGGGGGGAGAAATGAGCAGTTCTTC
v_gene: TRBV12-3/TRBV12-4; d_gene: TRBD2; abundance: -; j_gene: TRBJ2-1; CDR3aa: CASRTSGKNNEQFF; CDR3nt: TGTGCCAGCAGAACTAGCGGGAAGAACAATGAGCAGTTCTTC
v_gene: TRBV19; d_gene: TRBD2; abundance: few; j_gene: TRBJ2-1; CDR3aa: CASSIGSGGANEQFF; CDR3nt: TGTGCCAGTAGTATAGGGAGCGGGGGAGCCAATGAGCAGTTCTTC
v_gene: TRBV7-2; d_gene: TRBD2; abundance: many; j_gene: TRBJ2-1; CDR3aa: CASSLSTSGWGEQFF; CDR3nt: TGTGCCAGCAGCTTAAGCACTAGCGGGTGGGGTGAGCAGTTCTTC
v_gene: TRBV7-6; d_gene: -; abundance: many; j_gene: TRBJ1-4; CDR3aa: CASSFLRTTNEKLFF; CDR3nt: TGTGCCAGCAGCTTTCTACGTACCACCAATGAAAAACTGTTTTTT
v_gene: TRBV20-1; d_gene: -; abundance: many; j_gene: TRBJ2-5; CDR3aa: CSAYWEYQETQYF; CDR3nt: TGCAGTGCCTACTGGGAGTACCAAGAGACCCAGTACTTC